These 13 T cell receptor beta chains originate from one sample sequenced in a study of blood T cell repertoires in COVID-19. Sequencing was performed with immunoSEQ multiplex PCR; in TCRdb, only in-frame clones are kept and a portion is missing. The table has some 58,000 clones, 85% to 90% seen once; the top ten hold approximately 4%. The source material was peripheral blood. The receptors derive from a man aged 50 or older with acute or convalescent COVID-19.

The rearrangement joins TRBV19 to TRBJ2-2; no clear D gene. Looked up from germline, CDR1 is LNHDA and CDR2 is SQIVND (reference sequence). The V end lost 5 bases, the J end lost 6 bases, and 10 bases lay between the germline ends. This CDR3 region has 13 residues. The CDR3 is CASSYSSPGELFF. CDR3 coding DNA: TGTGCCAGTAGTTATAGTTCCCCCGGGGAGCTGTTTTTT.

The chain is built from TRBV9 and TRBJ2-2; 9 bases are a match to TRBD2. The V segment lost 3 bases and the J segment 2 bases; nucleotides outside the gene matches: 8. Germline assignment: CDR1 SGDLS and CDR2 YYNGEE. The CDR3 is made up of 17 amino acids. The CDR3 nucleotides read TGTGCCAGCAGCGAACAAGGACTAGCGCCTAACACCGGGGAGCTGTTTTTT. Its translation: CASSEQGLAPNTGELFF.

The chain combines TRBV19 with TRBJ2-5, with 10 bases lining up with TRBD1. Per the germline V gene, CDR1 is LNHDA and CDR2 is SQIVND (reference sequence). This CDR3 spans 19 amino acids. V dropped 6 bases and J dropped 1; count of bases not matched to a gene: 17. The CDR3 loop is CASSPGTGAFLSFQETQYF. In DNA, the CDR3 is TGTGCCAGTAGCCCCGGGACAGGGGCCTTCCTTAGCTTCCAAGAGACCCAGTACTTC.

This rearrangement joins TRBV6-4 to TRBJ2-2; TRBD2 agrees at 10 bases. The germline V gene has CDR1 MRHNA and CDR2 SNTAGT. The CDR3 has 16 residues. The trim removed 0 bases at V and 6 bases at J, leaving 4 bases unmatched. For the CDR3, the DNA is TGTGCCAGCAGTGACTCCACTAGCGGGAAACCCGGGGAGCTGTTTTTT. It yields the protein CASSDSTSGKPGELFF.

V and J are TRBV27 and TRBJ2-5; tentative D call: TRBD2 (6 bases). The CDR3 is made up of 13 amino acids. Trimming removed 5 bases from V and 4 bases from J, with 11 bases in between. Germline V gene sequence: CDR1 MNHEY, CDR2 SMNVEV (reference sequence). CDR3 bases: TGTGCCAGCAGTCCCGAAGCGGGAGAGACCCAGTACTTC. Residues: CASSPEAGETQYF.

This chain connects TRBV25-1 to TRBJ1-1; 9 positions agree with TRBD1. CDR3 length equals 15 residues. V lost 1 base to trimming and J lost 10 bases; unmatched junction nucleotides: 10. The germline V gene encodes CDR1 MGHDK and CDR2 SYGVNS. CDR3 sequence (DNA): TGTGCCAGCAGTGAATCCGGGACAGGGAGGGATCGAGCTTTCTTT. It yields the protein CASSESGTGRDRAFF.

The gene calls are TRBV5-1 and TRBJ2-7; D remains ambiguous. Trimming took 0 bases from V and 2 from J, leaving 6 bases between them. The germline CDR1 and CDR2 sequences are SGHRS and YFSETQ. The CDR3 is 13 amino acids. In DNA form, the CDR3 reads TGCGCCAGCAGCTTGGCCTTAACCTACGAGCAGTACTTC. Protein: CASSLALTYEQYF.

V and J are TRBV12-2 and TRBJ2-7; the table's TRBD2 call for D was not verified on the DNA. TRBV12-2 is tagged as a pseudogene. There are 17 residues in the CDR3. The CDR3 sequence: CASRLALGLAGNNEQYF. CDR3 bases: TGTGCAAGTCGCTTAGCGCTGGGTCTAGCGGGGAACAACGAGCAGTACTTC.

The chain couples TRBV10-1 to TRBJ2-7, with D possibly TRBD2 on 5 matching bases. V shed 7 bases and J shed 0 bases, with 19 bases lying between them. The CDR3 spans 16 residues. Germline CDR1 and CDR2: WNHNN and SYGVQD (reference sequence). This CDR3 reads CASTDGLFIPSYEQYF. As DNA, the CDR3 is TGCGCCAGCACCGATGGACTTTTTATCCCCTCCTACGAGCAGTACTTC.

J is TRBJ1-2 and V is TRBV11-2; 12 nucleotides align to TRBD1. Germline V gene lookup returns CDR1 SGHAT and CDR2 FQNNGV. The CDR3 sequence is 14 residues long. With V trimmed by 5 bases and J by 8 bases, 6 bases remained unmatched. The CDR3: CASSTGQGARGYTF. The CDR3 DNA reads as TGTGCCAGCAGCACGGGACAGGGGGCGAGGGGCTACACCTTC. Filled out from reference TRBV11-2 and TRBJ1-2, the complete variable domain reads EAGVAQSPRYKIIEKRQSVAFWCNPISGHATLYWYQQILGQGPKLLIQFQNNGVVDDSQLPKDRFSAERLKGVDSTLKIQPAKLEDSAVYLCASSTGQGARGYTFGSGTRLTVV.

The CDR3 nucleotides are TGCGCCAGCAGCCAAGATCGGGGCAGGGGGCGCAATGAGCAGTTCTTC. It translates to CASSQDRGRGRNEQFF. The chain recombines TRBV4-1 with TRBJ2-1; 8 nucleotides align to TRBD1. Trimming cost V 0 bases and J 6 bases; bases outside gene matches: 7. This CDR3 is built from 16 residues. CDR1 is MGHRA, CDR2 YSYEKL, per germline.

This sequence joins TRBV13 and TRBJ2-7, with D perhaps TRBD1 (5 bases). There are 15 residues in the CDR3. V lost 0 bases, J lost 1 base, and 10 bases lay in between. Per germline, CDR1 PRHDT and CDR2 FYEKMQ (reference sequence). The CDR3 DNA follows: TGTGCCAGCAGCTTAGGCCGGCAGGGTTCCTACGAGCAGTACTTC. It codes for CASSLGRQGSYEQYF.

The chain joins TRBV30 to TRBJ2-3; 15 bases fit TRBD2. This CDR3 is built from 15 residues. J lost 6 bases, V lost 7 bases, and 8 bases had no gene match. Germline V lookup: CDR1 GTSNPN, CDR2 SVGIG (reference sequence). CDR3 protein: CALSGTSGRRDTQYF. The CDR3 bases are TGTGCCTTGTCTGGGACTAGCGGGAGGAGGGATACGCAGTATTTT.